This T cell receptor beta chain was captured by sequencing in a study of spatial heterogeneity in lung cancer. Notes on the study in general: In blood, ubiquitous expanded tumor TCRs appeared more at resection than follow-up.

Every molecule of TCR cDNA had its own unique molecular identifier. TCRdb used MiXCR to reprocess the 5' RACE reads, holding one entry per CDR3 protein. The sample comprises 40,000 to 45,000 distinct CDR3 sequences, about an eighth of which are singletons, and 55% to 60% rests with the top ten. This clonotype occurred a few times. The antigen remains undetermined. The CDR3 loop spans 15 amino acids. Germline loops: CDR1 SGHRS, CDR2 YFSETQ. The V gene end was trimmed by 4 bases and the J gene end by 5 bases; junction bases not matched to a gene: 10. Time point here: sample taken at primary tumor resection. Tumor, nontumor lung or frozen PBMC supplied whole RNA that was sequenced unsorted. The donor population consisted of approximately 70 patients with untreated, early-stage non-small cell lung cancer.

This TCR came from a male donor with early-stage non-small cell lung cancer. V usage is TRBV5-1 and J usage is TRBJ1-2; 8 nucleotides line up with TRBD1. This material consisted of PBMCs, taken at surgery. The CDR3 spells CASSPIGTGAYGYTF. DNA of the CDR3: TGCGCCAGCAGCCCGATCGGGACAGGCGCATATGGCTACACCTTC.